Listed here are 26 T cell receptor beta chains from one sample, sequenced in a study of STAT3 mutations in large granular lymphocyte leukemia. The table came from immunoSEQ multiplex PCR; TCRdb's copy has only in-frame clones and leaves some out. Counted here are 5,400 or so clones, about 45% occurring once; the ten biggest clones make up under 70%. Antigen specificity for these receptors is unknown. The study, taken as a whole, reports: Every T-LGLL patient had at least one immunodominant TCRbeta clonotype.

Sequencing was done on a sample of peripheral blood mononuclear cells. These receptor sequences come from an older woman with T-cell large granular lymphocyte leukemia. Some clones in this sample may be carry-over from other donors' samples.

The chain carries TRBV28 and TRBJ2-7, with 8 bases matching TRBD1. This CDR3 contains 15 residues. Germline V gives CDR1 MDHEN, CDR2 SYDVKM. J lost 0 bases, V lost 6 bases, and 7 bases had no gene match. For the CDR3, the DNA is TGTGCCAGCAGACTGGACAGGGCAAGCTCCTACGAGCAGTACTTC. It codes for CASRLDRASSYEQYF.

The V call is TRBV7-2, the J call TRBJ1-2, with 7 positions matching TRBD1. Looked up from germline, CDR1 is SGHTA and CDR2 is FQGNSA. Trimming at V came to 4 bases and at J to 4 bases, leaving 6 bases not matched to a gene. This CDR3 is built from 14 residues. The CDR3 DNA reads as TGTGCCAGCAGCTCTGACCGGGACAGCTATGGCTACACCTTC. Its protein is CASSSDRDSYGYTF.

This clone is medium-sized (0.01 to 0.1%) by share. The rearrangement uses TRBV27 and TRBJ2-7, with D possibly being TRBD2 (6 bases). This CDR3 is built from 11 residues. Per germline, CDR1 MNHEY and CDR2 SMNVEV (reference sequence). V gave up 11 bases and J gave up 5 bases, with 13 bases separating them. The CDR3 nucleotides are TGTGCCTGTCATCGCGGGGACGAGCAGTACTTC. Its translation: CACHRGDEQYF.

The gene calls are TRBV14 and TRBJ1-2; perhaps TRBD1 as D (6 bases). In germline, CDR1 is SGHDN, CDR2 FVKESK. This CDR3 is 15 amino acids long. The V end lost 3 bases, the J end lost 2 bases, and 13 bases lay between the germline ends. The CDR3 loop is CASSHPGDGNYGYTF. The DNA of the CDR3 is TGTGCCAGCAGCCACCCAGGGGACGGCAACTATGGCTACACCTTC.

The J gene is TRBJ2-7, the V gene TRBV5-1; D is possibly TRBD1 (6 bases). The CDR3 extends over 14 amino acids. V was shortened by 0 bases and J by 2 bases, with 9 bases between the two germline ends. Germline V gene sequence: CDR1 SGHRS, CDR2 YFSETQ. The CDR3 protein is CASSLAGAPYEQYF. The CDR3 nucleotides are TGCGCCAGCAGCTTGGCAGGGGCCCCCTACGAGCAGTACTTC.

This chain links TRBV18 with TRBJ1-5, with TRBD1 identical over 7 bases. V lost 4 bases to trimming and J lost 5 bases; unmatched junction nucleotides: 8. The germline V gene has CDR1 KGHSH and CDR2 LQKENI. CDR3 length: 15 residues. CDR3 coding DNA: TGTGCCAGCTCACGCCAAGACAGGGACGATCAGCCCCAGCATTTT. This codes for CASSRQDRDDQPQHF.

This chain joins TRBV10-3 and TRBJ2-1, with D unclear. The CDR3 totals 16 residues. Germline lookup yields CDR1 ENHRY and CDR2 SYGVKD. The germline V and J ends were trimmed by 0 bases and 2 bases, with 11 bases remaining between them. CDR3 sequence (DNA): TGTGCCATCAGTGAGTCAGGCCAAAGGCCCTACAATGAGCAGTTCTTC. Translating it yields CAISESGQRPYNEQFF.

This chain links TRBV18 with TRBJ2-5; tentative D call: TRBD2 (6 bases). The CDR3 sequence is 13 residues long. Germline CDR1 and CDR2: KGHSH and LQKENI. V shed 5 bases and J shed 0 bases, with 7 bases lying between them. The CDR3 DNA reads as TGTGCCAGCTCATGGGGGGACCAAGAGACCCAGTACTTC. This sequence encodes CASSWGDQETQYF.

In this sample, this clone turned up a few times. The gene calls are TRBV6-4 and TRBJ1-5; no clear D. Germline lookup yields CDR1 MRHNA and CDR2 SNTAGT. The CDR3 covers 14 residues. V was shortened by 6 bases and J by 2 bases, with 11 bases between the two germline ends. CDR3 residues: CASSPSPGNQPQHF. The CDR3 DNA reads TGTGCCAGCAGCCCTTCCCCGGGCAATCAGCCCCAGCATTTT.

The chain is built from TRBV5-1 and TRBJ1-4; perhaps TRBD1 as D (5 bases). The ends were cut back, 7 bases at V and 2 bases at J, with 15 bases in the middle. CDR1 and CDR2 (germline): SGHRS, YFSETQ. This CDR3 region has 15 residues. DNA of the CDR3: TGCGCCAGCTCCTTCCAGGGAGCTACTAATGAAAAACTGTTTTTT. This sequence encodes CASSFQGATNEKLFF.

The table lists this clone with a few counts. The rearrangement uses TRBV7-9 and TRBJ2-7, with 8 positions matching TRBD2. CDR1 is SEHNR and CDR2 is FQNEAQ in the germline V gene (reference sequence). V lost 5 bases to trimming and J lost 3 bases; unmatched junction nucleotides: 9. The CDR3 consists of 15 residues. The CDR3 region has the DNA TGTGCCAGCAGCCCGGGGACTAGAATGCTCTACGAGCAGTACTTC. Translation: CASSPGTRMLYEQYF. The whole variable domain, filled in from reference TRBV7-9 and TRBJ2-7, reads DTGVSQNPRHKITKRGQNVTFRCDPISEHNRLYWYRQTLGQGPEFLTYFQNEAQLEKSRLLSDRFSAERPKGSFSTLEIQRTEQGDSAMYLCASSPGTRMLYEQYFGPGTRLTVT.

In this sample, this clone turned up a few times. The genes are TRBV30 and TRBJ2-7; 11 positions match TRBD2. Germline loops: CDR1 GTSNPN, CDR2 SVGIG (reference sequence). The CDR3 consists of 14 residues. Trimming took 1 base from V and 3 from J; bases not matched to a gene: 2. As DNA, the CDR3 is TGTGCCTGGAGTGGGGGACTAGCGGTCTACGAGCAGTACTTC. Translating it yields CAWSGGLAVYEQYF.

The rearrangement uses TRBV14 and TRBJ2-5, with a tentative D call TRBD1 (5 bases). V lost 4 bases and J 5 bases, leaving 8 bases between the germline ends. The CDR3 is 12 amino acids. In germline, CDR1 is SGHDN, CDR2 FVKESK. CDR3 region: CASSRQLETQYF. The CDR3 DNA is TGTGCCAGCAGCCGACAGCTTGAGACCCAGTACTTC.

This chain's CDR3 is CASSYGAVQGYTF. Here the CDR3 DNA reads TGTGCCAGCAGTTACGGGGCAGTGCAGGGCTACACCTTC. The V call is TRBV6-5, the J call TRBJ1-2, with a tentative D call TRBD1 (5 bases). This CDR3 is 13 amino acids long. With 2 bases removed from V and 8 bases from J, the gap between germline ends came to 12 bases. Germline assignment: CDR1 MNHEY and CDR2 SVGAGI.

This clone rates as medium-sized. CDR3 loop: CASSLGLAPGELFF. The CDR3 DNA reads TGTGCCAGCAGCTTGGGTCTAGCGCCCGGGGAGCTGTTTTTT. This chain connects TRBV5-6 to TRBJ2-2, with a tentative D call TRBD2 (6 bases). The CDR3 loop spans 14 amino acids. Trimming cost V 0 bases and J 6 bases, with 9 bases left between them. Germline CDR1 SGHDT, CDR2 YYEEEE.

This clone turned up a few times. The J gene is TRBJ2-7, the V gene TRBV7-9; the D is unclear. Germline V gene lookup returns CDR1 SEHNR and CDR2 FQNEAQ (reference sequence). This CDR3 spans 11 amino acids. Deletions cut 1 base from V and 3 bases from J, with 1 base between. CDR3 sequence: CASSLDYEQYF. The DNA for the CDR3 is TGTGCCAGCAGCTTAGACTACGAGCAGTACTTC.

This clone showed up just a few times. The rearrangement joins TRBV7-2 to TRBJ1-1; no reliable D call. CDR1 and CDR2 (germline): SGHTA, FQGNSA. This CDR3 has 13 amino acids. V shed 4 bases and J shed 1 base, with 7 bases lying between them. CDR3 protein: CASSYYRNTEAFF. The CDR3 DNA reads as TGTGCCAGCAGCTACTACAGGAACACTGAAGCTTTCTTT.

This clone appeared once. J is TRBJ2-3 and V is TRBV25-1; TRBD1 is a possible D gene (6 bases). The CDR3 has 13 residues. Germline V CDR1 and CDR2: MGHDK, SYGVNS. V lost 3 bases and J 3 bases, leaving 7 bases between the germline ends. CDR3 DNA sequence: TGTGCCAGCAGTGAGGGGGCGACAGATACGCAGTATTTT. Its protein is CASSEGATDTQYF. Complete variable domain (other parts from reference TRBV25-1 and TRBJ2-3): EADIYQTPRYLVIGTGKKITLECSQTMGHDKMYWYQQDPGMELHLIHYSYGVNSTEKGDLSSESTVSRIRTEHFPLTLESARPSHTSQYLCASSEGATDTQYFGPGTRLTVL.

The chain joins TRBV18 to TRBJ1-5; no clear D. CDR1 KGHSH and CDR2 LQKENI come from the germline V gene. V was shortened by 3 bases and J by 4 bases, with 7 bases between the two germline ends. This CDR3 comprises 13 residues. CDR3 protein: CASSPSGNQPQHF. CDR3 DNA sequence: TGTGCCAGCTCACCTTCAGGTAATCAGCCCCAGCATTTT.

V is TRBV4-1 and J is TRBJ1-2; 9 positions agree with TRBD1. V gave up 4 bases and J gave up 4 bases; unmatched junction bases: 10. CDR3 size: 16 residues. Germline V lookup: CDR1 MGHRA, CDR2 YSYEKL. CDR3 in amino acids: CASSLRTGDGGYGYTF. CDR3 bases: TGCGCCAGCAGCCTCCGGACAGGGGACGGAGGCTATGGCTACACCTTC.

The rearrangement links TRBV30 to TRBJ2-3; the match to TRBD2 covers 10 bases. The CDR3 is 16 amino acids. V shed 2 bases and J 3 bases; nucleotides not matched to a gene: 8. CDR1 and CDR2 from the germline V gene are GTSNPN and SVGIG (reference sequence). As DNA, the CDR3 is TGTGCCTGGAGTCCTCCCGGACTAGCGGTGACAGATACGCAGTATTTT. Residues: CAWSPPGLAVTDTQYF.

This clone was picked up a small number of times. CDR3 DNA sequence: TGTGCCAGTAGTAAGACTAGCGGCCAAGAGACCCAGTACTTC. Its protein product is CASSKTSGQETQYF. V and J are TRBV19 and TRBJ2-5, with 9 bases that match TRBD2. The CDR3 is made up of 14 amino acids. Germline lookup yields CDR1 LNHDA and CDR2 SQIVND (reference sequence). The V segment lost 4 bases and the J segment 1 base; nucleotides outside the gene matches: 1.

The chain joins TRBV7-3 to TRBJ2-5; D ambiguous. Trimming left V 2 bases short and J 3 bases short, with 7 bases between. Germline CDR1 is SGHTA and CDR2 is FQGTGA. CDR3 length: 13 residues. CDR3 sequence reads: CASSLGQKETQYF. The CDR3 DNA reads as TGTGCCAGCAGCTTAGGCCAGAAAGAGACCCAGTACTTC. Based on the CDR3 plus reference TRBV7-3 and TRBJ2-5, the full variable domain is GAGVSQTPSNKVTEKGKYVELRCDPISGHTALYWYRQSLGQGPEFLIYFQGTGAADDSGLPNDRFFAVRPEGSVSTLKIQRTERGDSAVYLCASSLGQKETQYFGPGTRLLVL.

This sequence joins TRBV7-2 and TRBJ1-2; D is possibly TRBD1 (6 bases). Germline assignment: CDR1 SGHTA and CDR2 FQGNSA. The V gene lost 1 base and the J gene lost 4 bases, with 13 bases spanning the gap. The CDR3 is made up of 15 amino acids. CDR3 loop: CASSLGAQGGYGYTF. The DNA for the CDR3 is TGTGCCAGCAGCTTAGGGGCACAGGGAGGCTATGGCTACACCTTC.

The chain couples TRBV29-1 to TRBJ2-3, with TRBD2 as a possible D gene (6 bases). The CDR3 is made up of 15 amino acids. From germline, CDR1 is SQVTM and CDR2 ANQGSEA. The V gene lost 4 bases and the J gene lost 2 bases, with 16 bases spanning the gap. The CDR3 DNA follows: TGCAGCGTTGGGCCGGCGGGATCCCCCACAGATACGCAGTATTTT. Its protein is CSVGPAGSPTDTQYF.

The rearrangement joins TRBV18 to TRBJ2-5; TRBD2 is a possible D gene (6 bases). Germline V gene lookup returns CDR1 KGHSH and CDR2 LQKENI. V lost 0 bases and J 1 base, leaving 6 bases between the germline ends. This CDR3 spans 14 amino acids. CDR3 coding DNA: TGTGCCAGCTCACCACCTAGCGGCCAAGAGACCCAGTACTTC. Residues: CASSPPSGQETQYF. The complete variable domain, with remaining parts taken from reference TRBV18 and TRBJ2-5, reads NAGVMQNPRHLVRRRGQEARLRCSPMKGHSHVYWYRQLPEEGLKFMVYLQKENIIDESGMPKERFSAEFPKEGPSILRIQQVVRGDSAAYFCASSPPSGQETQYFGPGTRLLVL.